The source of this T cell receptor (beta chain) is a study of blood T cell repertoires in COVID-19. The overall study: Collection of acute and convalescent COVID-19 samples took place in the United States, Italy and Spain. T cells, B-cell-depleted T cells, or PBMCs provided the cDNA or gDNA that served as material.

In the study's own analysis: For nucleated cells, counts were estimated from reference gene primer amplification. Method: immunoSEQ multiplex PCR; TCRdb's copy keeps in-frame clones and lacks some. V and J calls and clone size are those listed in that table; D and trimming were worked out from the DNA. The sample shows approximately 100,000 clones, approximately 88% of them seen only once. Germline V gene data show CDR1 as SGHRS and CDR2 as YFSETQ. The V segment lost 4 bases and the J segment 4 bases; nucleotides outside the gene matches: 7. The CDR3 spans 16 residues. This chain links TRBV5-1 with TRBJ2-3; 12 nucleotides agree with TRBD2. The sample was peripheral blood. This TCR came from a woman aged 60-75 years with acute or convalescent COVID-19. CDR3 sequence (DNA): TGCGCCAGCAGCCCATCGACTAGCGGGGGAGCAGATACGCAGTATTTT. This gives the protein CASSPSTSGGADTQYF.